These T cell receptor beta chains were read from a single sample in a study of T cell responses to AZD1222 COVID-19 vaccine. Assay: immunoSEQ multiplex PCR; the TCRdb copy retains only in-frame clones and omits some. Here the sample spans around 200,000 clones, approximately 86% being singletons. Sequencing used peripheral blood, obtained on day 0 of AZD1222 vaccination. The receptors here all came from an adult in good health. The CDR3 runs from the conserved cysteine through the conserved F or W. A D gene is named only where the DNA matches it firmly. Not every row has a clone size; where given, it reads once, few, many or a size class.

v_call	clone_size	j_call	d_call	cdr3_nt	cdr3_aa
TRBV28	NA	TRBJ1-1	NA	TGTGCCAGCAGGGGGGCCGGGGAGGACACTGAAGCTTTCTTT	CASRGAGEDTEAFF
TRBV19	NA	TRBJ1-1	NA	TGTGCCAGTAGTATGCGAGGACCAGAAGCTTTCTTT	CASSMRGPEAFF
TRBV5-6	NA	TRBJ1-5	NA	TGTGCCAGCAGCCCTGGGGCGGGCAATCAGCCCCAGCATTTT	CASSPGAGNQPQHF
TRBV15	NA	TRBJ2-7	NA	TGTGCCACCAGCAGAGAGGGCAGAGGGGTTGGGGAGCAGTACTTC	CATSREGRGVGEQYF
TRBV19	NA	TRBJ2-7	TRBD1	TGTGCCAGTAGTAAGGGGACAGGGACCTACGAGCAGTACTTC	CASSKGTGTYEQYF
TRBV2	NA	TRBJ2-1	TRBD2	TGTGCCAGCAGTGGGACATCTAGCGGGAAGGAGGATGAGCAGTTCTTC	CASSGTSSGKEDEQFF
TRBV29-1	NA	TRBJ2-1	NA	TGCAGCGTTGAAGATCCCGCCCAGGCCGACACTTACAATGAGCAGTTCTTC	CSVEDPAQADTYNEQFF
TRBV4-1	NA	TRBJ2-7	NA	TGCGCCAGCAGCGACGGGCAGGGCCCCTCCTACGAGCAGTACTTC	CASSDGQGPSYEQYF
TRBV6-6	NA	TRBJ2-1	TRBD1	TGTGCCAGCAGTTACACTACCGGGACAGGGGTCAATGAGCAGTTCTTC	CASSYTTGTGVNEQFF
TRBV18	NA	TRBJ1-1	NA	TGTGCCAGCTCGCCAGGACTCCAGAACACTGAAGCTTTCTTT	CASSPGLQNTEAFF
TRBV24-1	NA	TRBJ2-5	NA	TGTGCCACCAGTGCCTACAGGGATATGGTAGAGACCCAGTACTTC	CATSAYRDMVETQYF
TRBV7-8	NA	TRBJ2-7	NA	TGTGCCAGCAGCTTTGGGGTGGGGGTCTCCTACGAGCAGTACTTC	CASSFGVGVSYEQYF
TRBV11-2	once	TRBJ2-5	NA	TGTGCCAGCAGGGAGCACCCGAGGGAGACCCAGTACTTC	CASREHPRETQYF
TRBV11-3	NA	TRBJ2-1	NA	TGTGCCAGCAGCCTCTATAGCTCCTACAATGAGCAGTTCTTC	CASSLYSSYNEQFF
TRBV7-2	NA	TRBJ1-2	NA	TGTGCCAGCCGGGGAGGGCTGAGCCAGAAGCGGGGCTATGGCTACACCTTC	CASRGGLSQKRGYGYTF
TRBV12-1	NA	TRBJ1-5	NA	TGTGCCAGCCGATTCGGACAGAGCAATCAGCCCCAGCATTTT	CASRFGQSNQPQHF
TRBV9	NA	TRBJ1-5	NA	TGTGCCAGCAGCGTCCAGGGGAATCAGCCCCAGCATTTT	CASSVQGNQPQHF
TRBV5-6	NA	TRBJ2-7	TRBD1	TGTGCCAGCAGCTTAGACTACAGGGGACCCTACGAGCAGTACTTC	CASSLDYRGPYEQYF
TRBV5-6	NA	TRBJ2-4	NA	TGTGCCAGCAGCCCTGCCGGCTCTGACTTATACATTCAGTACTTC	CASSPAGSDLYIQYF
TRBV7-9	NA	TRBJ1-2	NA	TGTGCCAGCAGCCGCGGGGCAGGGGTATTCGGCTACACCTTC	CASSRGAGVFGYTF
TRBV27	NA	TRBJ1-1	NA	TGTGCCAGCAGTTTAGGTTGGGGGTTTGGCACTGAAGCTTTCTTT	CASSLGWGFGTEAFF
TRBV30	NA	TRBJ1-4	NA	TGTGCCTGGAGCCTCTCGATTAGAGATAATGAAAAACTGTTTTTT	CAWSLSIRDNEKLFF
TRBV6-5	NA	TRBJ1-1	NA	TGTGCCAGCAGACCCCCCGTCGCTTCGAACACTGAAGCTTTCTTT	CASRPPVASNTEAFF
TRBV29-1	NA	TRBJ2-1	NA	TGCAGCGTTGATGCAGGGGTTAATGAGCAGTTCTTC	CSVDAGVNEQFF
TRBV10-3	NA	TRBJ2-5	TRBD2	TGTGCCATCAATGGGGGGGGAGAGACCCAGTACTTC	CAINGGGETQYF
TRBV6-5	NA	TRBJ1-1	NA	TGTGCCAGCAGTTACACAGCGAACACTGAAGCTTTCTTT	CASSYTANTEAFF
TRBV25-1	NA	TRBJ2-3	NA	TGTGCCACCGGGGCGGGGGATACGCAGTATTTT	CATGAGDTQYF
TRBV9	NA	TRBJ1-1	NA	TGTGCCAGCAGCCCCAGTGGAAGGATAGGGTTTGGAGCTTTCTTT	CASSPSGRIGFGAFF
TRBV29-1	NA	TRBJ1-2	NA	TGCAGCGTCTCTAGGACCTATGGCTACACCTTC	CSVSRTYGYTF
TRBV5-5	NA	TRBJ2-7	NA	TGTGCCAGCAGCCCCTTTCCAGGGAGCTCCTACGAGCAGTACTTC	CASSPFPGSSYEQYF
TRBV10-3	NA	TRBJ2-1	TRBD2	TGTGCCATCAGAACCAGCGGGGGGGCGCCTGAGCAGTTCTTC	CAIRTSGGAPEQFF
TRBV7-2	once	TRBJ1-6	NA	TGTGCCAGCAGCTTACAGAGTATACCACCCCTCCACTTT	CASSLQSIPPLHF
TRBV30	NA	TRBJ1-1	NA	TGTGCCTGGAGTGTTAAGGGGGGCACTGAAGCTTTCTTT	CAWSVKGGTEAFF
TRBV6-5	NA	TRBJ1-2	NA	TGTGCCAGCAGTTACTCACCGAATCACTATGGCTACACCTTC	CASSYSPNHYGYTF
TRBV7-2	NA	TRBJ2-2	TRBD1	TGTGCGAACAGGGGGGCGGGTAACACCGGGGAGCTGTTTTTT	CANRGAGNTGELFF
TRBV2	NA	TRBJ1-5	NA	TGTGCCAGCAGTGGGTCTGGAGGGTATCGGGATCAGCCCCAGCATTTT	CASSGSGGYRDQPQHF
TRBV19	NA	TRBJ2-3	NA	TGTGCCAGTAGCCCTAGCACAGATACGCAGTATTTT	CASSPSTDTQYF
TRBV27	once	TRBJ2-3	TRBD1	TGTGCCAGCAGTTTAACCCCGCCCGACAGGGGATCCACAGATACGCAGTATTTT	CASSLTPPDRGSTDTQYF
TRBV5-1	NA	TRBJ1-5	NA	TGCGCCAGCAGCTACAGCCCTGGGGGCAATCAGCCCCAGCATTTT	CASSYSPGGNQPQHF
TRBV6-6	once	TRBJ1-1	TRBD1	TGTGCCACCCCCACCTCGGACAGGGGGAACACTGAAGCTTTCTTT	CATPTSDRGNTEAFF
TRBV6-5	NA	TRBJ2-3	TRBD2	TGTGCCAGCAGCCGAAGCGGGAGTAGGACAGATACGCAGTATTTT	CASSRSGSRTDTQYF
TRBV9	NA	TRBJ2-3	NA	TGTGCCAGCAGCGAGTCCGGGACGGTTATTGCCGATACGCAGTATTTT	CASSESGTVIADTQYF
TRBV2	NA	TRBJ2-7	NA	TGTGCCAGCCGGGTGTTCTCCTACGAGCAGTACTTC	CASRVFSYEQYF
TRBV30	NA	TRBJ1-2	NA	TGTGCCTGGAGTGTACCGGGTGGCTACACCTTC	CAWSVPGGYTF
TRBV7-9	NA	TRBJ1-1	NA	TGTGCCAGCGGCACAAGAAACCTGATGAACACTGAAGCTTTCTTT	CASGTRNLMNTEAFF
TRBV6-1	NA	TRBJ2-1	NA	TGTGCCAGCAGTGAGCGGGGATTCAGCTCCTACAATGAGCAGTTCTTC	CASSERGFSSYNEQFF
TRBV4-2	NA	TRBJ1-2	NA	TGTGCCAGCAGCCGGGGGGGATTAGATGGCTACACCTTC	CASSRGGLDGYTF
TRBV3-1/TRBV3-2	NA	TRBJ1-2	NA	TGTGCCAGCAGCCCGGACACATTAAACTATGGCTACACCTTC	CASSPDTLNYGYTF
TRBV4-3	NA	TRBJ2-6	TRBD1	TGCGCCAGCAGCAGAACAGGGGCTGGGGCCAACGTCCTGACTTTC	CASSRTGAGANVLTF
TRBV7-8	NA	TRBJ1-2	NA	TGTGCCAGCAGCTTAGCGCAGTACACAGGCAACTATGGCTACACCTTC	CASSLAQYTGNYGYTF
TRBV10-3	NA	TRBJ2-1	NA	TGTGCCATCAGTGAGCACGAACTGAGCTCCTACAATGAGCAGTTCTTC	CAISEHELSSYNEQFF
TRBV24-1	NA	TRBJ1-2	TRBD1	TGTGCCACCAGGGGGGACAGGGATGGCTACACCTTC	CATRGDRDGYTF
TRBV3-1/TRBV3-2	NA	TRBJ1-5	TRBD1	TGTGCCAGCAGCCAAGACTTGGGACAGGGAGGGGGTTCGAATCAGCCCCAGCATTTT	CASSQDLGQGGGSNQPQHF
TRBV6-1	NA	TRBJ1-5	TRBD1	TGTGCCAGCAGTGATAGGACAGGAATTAATCAGCCCCAGCATTTT	CASSDRTGINQPQHF
TRBV10-3	NA	TRBJ2-1	TRBD1	TGTGCCATCAGTCTGGACAGGAGCGAGGAGTTCTTC	CAISLDRSEEFF
TRBV4-3	NA	TRBJ2-3	NA	TGCGCCAGCAGCCAAGTGGGTGGGGCGGAAGATACGCAGTATTTT	CASSQVGGAEDTQYF
TRBV15	NA	TRBJ2-1	NA	TGTGCCACCAGCATCCTCCCGAGGGCAGGGGAGCAGTTCTTC	CATSILPRAGEQFF
TRBV6-5	NA	TRBJ2-5	TRBD2	TGTGCCAGCAGTATTAGCGGGATAGGAGGGGAGACCCAGTACTTC	CASSISGIGGETQYF